The clone carrying this T cell receptor (beta chain) was detected only once. What it binds is not known. These data originate in a study of Ad26.COV2.S vaccination and SARS-CoV-2 variants. As for the study in general: By the intramuscular route, Ad26.COV2.S was given once, or twice 56 days apart.

Notes on the study in general: Quantification of TCR breadth and depth may have yielded underestimates of total T cell responses.

Treatment given: around 19 received Ad26.COV2.S at low or high dose, single or two shots; about 5 received placebo; per-sample allocation not given. Specimen acquisition occurred on day 63 following the initial vaccine or placebo injection. Ad26.COV2.S expressed prefusion-stabilized spike from the original Wuhan strain. Sequencing was performed with immunoSEQ multiplex PCR; in TCRdb, only in-frame clones are kept and a portion is missing. The sample contains 400,000 to 450,000 clones, roughly 90% of which appear only once. The CDR3 is made up of 13 amino acids. Germline-derived CDR1 and CDR2 are LNHDA and SQIVND (reference sequence). Between the trimmed V and J ends, which lost 7 bases and 2 bases, there was a span of 9 bases.

The material sequenced was peripheral blood, taken in a trial of Ad26.COV2.S vaccine versus placebo. The receptor was derived from a person between 18 and 65 years old who received the Ad26.COV2.S COVID-19 vaccine or a placebo. The chain links TRBV19 to TRBJ1-5; D gene uncertain. In DNA form, the CDR3 reads TGTGCCAGTAAGGAGGGTGGCAATCAGCCCCAGCATTTT. Translation: CASKEGGNQPQHF. The full variable domain, its missing parts supplied by reference TRBV19 and TRBJ1-5, is DGGITQSPKYLFRKEGQNVTLSCEQNLNHDAMYWYRQDPGQGLRLIYYSQIVNDFQKGDIAEGYSVSREKKESFPLTVTSAQKNPTAFYLCASKEGGNQPQHFGDGTRLSIL.